This T cell receptor beta chain appears in the sequencing data of a study of blood T cell repertoires in COVID-19. About the research overall: Material from acute and convalescent COVID-19 was sourced from the United States, Italy and Spain. PBMCs, B-cell-depleted T cells, or T cells were the source of the cDNA or gDNA that made up the material.

The CDR3 loop spans 14 amino acids. Germline V gene sequence: CDR1 LNHDA, CDR2 SQIVND (reference sequence). V dropped 6 bases and J dropped 4; count of bases not matched to a gene: 5. TCRdb keeps only in-frame clones here, not all; method: immunoSEQ multiplex PCR. This table has about 190,000 clones, around 90% appearing once. The receptor was derived from a man aged 45-60 years with acute or convalescent COVID-19. The chain combines TRBV19 with TRBJ1-2, with 10 bases identical to TRBD1. What was sequenced was peripheral blood. The CDR3 DNA is TGTGCCAGTAGAGACCGGGACAGGGGCTATGGCTACACCTTC. The encoded protein is CASRDRDRGYGYTF.